This section outlines one T cell receptor beta chain sequence together with its context. Antigen: not known. This sample was taken from a study of cytomegalovirus exposure and HLA in healthy donors. General observations from the study: Information on immune exposure was restricted to one variable (CMV serostatus). Rarity held for most TCR sequences, but there were some public TCRs that occurred in many donors. Earlier findings revealed that most TCR beta V segments proved productive either about 87% or about 30% of the time. Accurate prediction of most subjects' HLA-A and HLA-B alleles from TCR beta sequences was reported.

Primers for the PCR totalled 60 Vbeta and 13 Jbeta. TCRdb's copy holds only in-frame clones and misses some; the assay was immunoSEQ multiplex PCR. The sample has tens of thousands of clones. Sequences were obtained from PBMCs. This TCR was recovered from a woman younger than 35 in good health and CMV-seronegative.

CDR3 coding DNA: TGTGCCAGCAGCTTTTTCCCGACAGGGGGGAATGGCTACACCTTC. This sequence encodes CASSFFPTGGNGYTF. The V gene is TRBV5-4, the J gene TRBJ1-2; 9 bases line up with TRBD1. Germline lookup yields CDR1 SGHNT and CDR2 YYREEE (reference sequence). CDR3 length equals 15 residues. V was clipped by 2 bases and J by 6 bases; unmatched bases: 8.